Listed here are 23 T cell receptor beta chains from one sample, sequenced in a study of T-cell reconstitution after alpha-beta-depleted transplantation in children. Molecular barcoding with unique molecular identifiers was used for the TCRbeta library. Using its own MiXCR run on the PCR reads, TCRdb lists one record per CDR3 protein. The data contain under 20,000 distinct CDR3 sequences, 10% to 15% of them seen just once; the ten biggest clones take up 35% to 45%. The sample in question was PBMCs, mostly from graft donor cells, obtained 60 days after TCRalphabeta/CD19-depleted stem cell transplant. The source is a female patient younger than 10 who had a stem cell transplant for congenital amegakaryocytic thrombocytopenia, so the T cells may come from the graft donor.

This clonotype was seen ten or more times. This chain connects TRBV28 to TRBJ2-7; D might be TRBD2 (5 bases). This CDR3 has 15 amino acids. V lost 6 bases and J 4 bases, leaving 19 bases between the germline ends. Germline CDR1 is MDHEN and CDR2 is SYDVKM. The CDR3 coding sequence is TGTGCCAGCAGGTCCCTTTTGGGGAGAGTTTACGAGCAGTACTTC. Translating gives CASRSLLGRVYEQYF.

The sample holds many counts of this clonotype. This chain uses TRBV5-1 with TRBJ2-7; D is ambiguous. This CDR3 has 14 amino acids. Germline V gene lookup returns CDR1 SGHRS and CDR2 YFSETQ. Trimming took off 2 bases at V and 0 bases at J, with 9 bases between the two ends. The CDR3 here is CASSFDLSSYEQYF. CDR3 in DNA: TGCGCCAGCAGCTTCGACCTTAGCTCCTACGAGCAGTACTTC.

This clonotype was observed many times. The chain joins TRBV12-3 or TRBV12-4 to TRBJ2-1; 9 bases are a match to TRBD1. The CDR3 loop spans 17 amino acids. V shed 6 bases, J shed 0 bases, and the junction held 9 bases outside the gene matches. CDR3 sequence: CASRGQGVTSSYNEQFF. DNA of the CDR3: TGTGCCAGCAGGGGACAGGGCGTAACGAGCTCCTACAATGAGCAGTTCTTC.

This clonotype was counted ten times or more. The V call is TRBV9, the J call TRBJ2-1; no reliable D call. The V end lost 2 bases, the J end lost 10 bases, and 13 bases lay between the germline ends. This CDR3 has 13 residues. CDR1 and CDR2 from the germline V gene are SGDLS and YYNGEE. The CDR3 is CASSVDLSAEQFF. CDR3 in DNA: TGTGCCAGCAGCGTGGACCTGAGCGCAGAGCAGTTCTTC.

Many counts were recorded for this clonotype. This CDR3 reads CASSPDSDTQYF. Written as DNA, the CDR3 is TGCGCCAGCAGCCCCGACTCGGATACGCAGTATTTT. The J gene is TRBJ2-3, the V gene TRBV5-1; D is unresolved. V was clipped by 4 bases and J by 6 bases, with 9 bases between them. The germline V gene has CDR1 SGHRS and CDR2 YFSETQ. This CDR3 has 12 residues.

This clonotype has a count of ten or more. The V and J genes are TRBV5-1 and TRBJ2-7; D is unclear. V dropped 0 bases and J dropped 3 bases, with 7 bases sitting between them. The CDR3 runs to 13 residues. Germline V gene data show CDR1 as SGHRS and CDR2 as YFSETQ. The CDR3 DNA reads as TGCGCCAGCAGCTTGGAACATTACTACGAGCAGTACTTC. Translated: CASSLEHYYEQYF.

There are many counts of this clonotype. The rearrangement links TRBV27 to TRBJ2-1; 9 bases agree with TRBD2. The ends lost 5 bases at V and 4 bases at J; junction bases unmatched: 21. The CDR3 extends over 20 amino acids. Germline CDR1 and CDR2: MNHEY and SMNVEV (reference sequence). DNA for the CDR3: TGTGCCAGCAGTCCGGGAGGGGGACCCATGACTAGCGGACGGTACAATGAGCAGTTCTTC. Residues: CASSPGGGPMTSGRYNEQFF.

This clonotype occurred a few times. A much larger clone differs from this one at a single base, so this may be a read error. V is TRBV5-1 and J is TRBJ1-2; D is possibly TRBD1 (5 bases). The V gene's germline CDR1 is SGHRS and CDR2 YFSETQ. This CDR3 spans 15 amino acids. The CDR3: CAGSFSPSDTYGYTF. CDR3 coding DNA: TGCGCCGGCAGCTTTTCTCCTTCGGACACCTATGGCTACACCTTC.

This clonotype was observed many times. The rearrangement joins TRBV10-3 to TRBJ2-7; D might be TRBD2 (7 bases). The germline V and J ends were trimmed by 4 bases and 6 bases, with 16 bases remaining between them. CDR1 is ENHRY, CDR2 SYGVKD, per germline. This CDR3 is built from 14 residues. The CDR3 DNA sequence: TGTGCCATCAGTGGGGCGGGGGCCGCCGGCGAGCAGTACTTC. It yields the protein CAISGAGAAGEQYF.

This clonotype was recorded at least ten times. The chain couples TRBV11-1 to TRBJ2-7; D is uncertain. Germline V CDR1 and CDR2: SGHAT, FQDESV (reference sequence). This CDR3 is 13 amino acids long. The germline V and J ends were trimmed by 3 bases and 1 base, with 7 bases remaining between them. The CDR3 bases are TGTGCCAGCAGCTTGTCTGTTTCCTACGAGCAGTACTTC. Encoded protein: CASSLSVSYEQYF.

This clonotype was picked up many times. J is TRBJ1-5 and V is TRBV25-1; TRBD1 matches 7 bases. This CDR3 spans 14 amino acids. The ends lost 3 bases at V and 3 bases at J; junction bases unmatched: 2. Germline CDR1 reads MGHDK; CDR2 reads SYGVNS. DNA of the CDR3: TGTGCCAGCAGTGAGACAGGGTTCAATCAGCCCCAGCATTTT. Translating gives CASSETGFNQPQHF.

In its sample, this clonotype ranks as large. The V call is TRBV27, the J call TRBJ1-5, with TRBD1 matching 11 bases. The CDR3 is made up of 14 amino acids. V trimming: 7 bases; J trimming: 5 bases; junction bases outside the gene matches: 4. Looked up from germline, CDR1 is MNHEY and CDR2 is SMNVEV (reference sequence). CDR3 sequence: CASTGQGDYQPQHF. In DNA form, the CDR3 reads TGTGCCAGCACGGGACAGGGGGACTATCAGCCCCAGCATTTT.

This clonotype was counted ten times or more. The chain employs TRBV4-1 and TRBJ2-6; 7 positions agree with TRBD1. Germline CDR1 MGHRA, CDR2 YSYEKL. V lost 0 bases to trimming and J lost 0 bases; unmatched junction nucleotides: 8. The CDR3 covers 19 residues. Written as DNA, the CDR3 is TGCGCCAGCAGCCAAGAGTCTAAGGGGGCGGACTCTGGGGCCAACGTCCTGACTTTC. It specifies CASSQESKGADSGANVLTF.

The genes are TRBV6-2 or TRBV6-3 and TRBJ1-1; possibly TRBD1 for D (6 bases). Germline lookup yields CDR1 MNHEY and CDR2 SVGEGT. This CDR3 is built from 11 residues. V lost 7 bases and J lost 5, with 8 bases in between. As DNA, the CDR3 is TGTGCCAGCAACCAGGGGACTGAAGCTTTCTTT. Amino acids: CASNQGTEAFF.

The sample holds many counts of this clonotype. The gene calls are TRBV4-2 and TRBJ2-4; D uncertain. Trimming took off 1 base at V and 0 bases at J, with 4 bases between the two ends. The CDR3 runs 14 residues. Germline V gene data show CDR1 as LGHNA and CDR2 as YNFKEQ. This CDR3 reads CASSQAGAKNIQYF. CDR3 sequence (DNA): TGTGCCAGCAGCCAAGCGGGAGCCAAAAACATTCAGTACTTC.

This clonotype was recorded at least ten times. V is TRBV7-2 and J is TRBJ1-6; no reliable D call. Germline assignment: CDR1 SGHTA and CDR2 FQGNSA. With 1 base removed from V and 13 bases from J, the gap between germline ends came to 8 bases. This CDR3 has 12 residues. The CDR3 sequence: CASSLGAPPLHF. DNA of the CDR3: TGTGCCAGCAGCTTAGGGGCTCCTCCCCTCCACTTT.

This clonotype was detected many times. This chain connects TRBV19 to TRBJ2-3; D not resolved. Trimming left V 5 bases short and J 0 bases short, with 15 bases between. CDR1 is LNHDA, CDR2 SQIVND, per germline (reference sequence). This CDR3 region has 16 residues. The CDR3 region is CASSVRLESSTDTQYF. In DNA, the CDR3 is TGTGCCAGTAGTGTCAGACTTGAATCCAGCACAGATACGCAGTATTTT.

This clonotype was counted ten times or more. The chain has TRBV29-1 and TRBJ2-4; TRBD2 aligns across 9 bases. Germline CDR1 and CDR2: SQVTM and ANQGSEA. The CDR3 runs to 14 residues. The J segment lost 6 bases and the V segment lost 6 bases, leaving 9 bases of the junction unmatched. The CDR3 nucleotides read TGCAGCGTAAAACCGGGACTAGCTCCAAACATTCAGTACTTC. The encoded protein is CSVKPGLAPNIQYF.

This clonotype was counted at least ten times. This chain links TRBV29-1 with TRBJ2-1; no clear D gene. There are 13 residues in the CDR3. CDR1 is SQVTM and CDR2 is ANQGSEA in the germline V gene. V was cut by 1 base and J by 8 bases, with 12 bases left in between. CDR3 DNA: TGCAGCGTTGAAGGTTCTGGGCACGATGAGCAGTTCTTC. Amino acids: CSVEGSGHDEQFF.

The chain uses TRBV5-1 and TRBJ2-5; D unresolved. This CDR3 spans 12 amino acids. From germline, CDR1 is SGHRS and CDR2 YFSETQ. Deletions cut 3 bases from V and 1 base from J, with 4 bases between. CDR3 loop: CASSSVQETQYF. The CDR3 DNA follows: TGCGCCAGCAGCTCTGTCCAAGAGACCCAGTACTTC.

There are many counts of this clonotype. The CDR3 spells CASSPGTGGSTYEQYF. The CDR3 DNA sequence: TGCGCCAGCAGCCCGGGGACAGGCGGTTCGACCTACGAGCAGTACTTC. J is TRBJ2-7 and V is TRBV5-1; the match to TRBD1 covers 8 bases. The V segment lost 4 bases and the J segment 2 bases; nucleotides outside the gene matches: 11. The CDR3 is made up of 16 amino acids. Germline V gives CDR1 SGHRS, CDR2 YFSETQ.

This clonotype appeared many times. This chain links TRBV6-2 or TRBV6-3 with TRBJ2-7; no clear D. The V gene's germline CDR1 is MNHEY and CDR2 SVGEGT. The V end lost 4 bases, the J end lost 1 base, and 11 bases lay between the germline ends. The CDR3 extends over 14 amino acids. The CDR3 DNA follows: TGTGCCAGCAGTTTTCGGCCTAGATCCTACGAGCAGTACTTC. The encoded protein is CASSFRPRSYEQYF.

V gene TRBV29-1 combines with J gene TRBJ1-1, with 7 bases that match TRBD1. CDR3 length: 17 amino acids. Germline loops: CDR1 SQVTM, CDR2 ANQGSEA. V trimming: 4 bases; J trimming: 6 bases; junction bases outside the gene matches: 20. CDR3 loop: CSVVETLTGLVLSEAFF. CDR3 sequence (DNA): TGCAGCGTTGTAGAGACCTTGACAGGGCTTGTCCTGTCTGAAGCTTTCTTT.